One and the same sample provided the 23 T cell receptor beta chains below, sequenced in a study of CD8 T cells in ankylosing spondylitis. Each CDR3 protein gets one entry after TCRdb re-called the 5' RACE reads with MiXCR. The table lists 210,000 or so distinct CDR3 sequences, 25% to 30% of them singletons. Specimen: blood, either unsorted or a sorted T cell fraction (not recorded which). The receptors originated from a male donor with ankylosing spondylitis or in good health (not recorded which).

V and J are TRBV20-1 and TRBJ2-7; perhaps TRBD2 as D (6 bases). The ends were cut back, 3 bases at V and 4 bases at J, with 16 bases in the middle. Germline V gene data show CDR1 as DFQATT and CDR2 as SNEGSKA (reference sequence). CDR3 length equals 14 residues. CDR3 residues: CSARGGRVRYEQYF. The CDR3 DNA sequence: TGCAGTGCTAGGGGAGGCAGGGTAAGGTACGAGCAGTACTTC.

This clonotype showed up many times. The V gene is TRBV12-3 or TRBV12-4, the J gene TRBJ2-1; the match to TRBD1 covers 8 bases. The CDR3 spans 15 residues. The trim removed 3 bases at V and 3 bases at J, leaving 4 bases unmatched. The CDR3 reads CASSFGQGGYNEQFF. The CDR3 nucleotides are TGTGCCAGCAGTTTCGGACAGGGAGGCTACAATGAGCAGTTCTTC.

The gene calls are TRBV5-5 and TRBJ2-5, with D unclear. The CDR3 sequence is 14 residues long. The V end was cut by 4 bases, the J end by 4 bases, with 14 bases between. CDR1 is SGHKS and CDR2 is YYEKEE in the germline V gene (reference sequence). The CDR3 DNA reads as TGTGCCAGCAGCAGACCGACCCGGAGAGAGACCCAGTACTTC. This sequence encodes CASSRPTRRETQYF.

This clonotype was found many times. The CDR3, as DNA: TGCGCCAGCAGCCAAGAAGTACAGGCCCCTCAGCCCCAGCATTTT. This codes for CASSQEVQAPQPQHF. The J gene is TRBJ1-5, the V gene TRBV4-1, with D tentatively TRBD1 (5 bases). Germline values: CDR1 MGHRA, CDR2 YSYEKL. This CDR3 has 15 residues. V lost 0 bases and J lost 6, with 12 bases in between.

This clonotype was detected ten times or more. V is TRBV27 and J is TRBJ2-7; perhaps TRBD1 as D (6 bases). Between the trimmed V and J ends, which lost 5 bases and 0 bases, there was a span of 11 bases. CDR1 is MNHEY, CDR2 SMNVEV, per germline (reference sequence). CDR3 length equals 14 residues. The CDR3 sequence is CASSIKDSSYEQYF. The CDR3 coding sequence is TGTGCCAGCAGTATCAAGGACAGCTCCTACGAGCAGTACTTC.

Ten or more counts support this clonotype. This chain joins TRBV20-1 and TRBJ2-2, with 13 bases that match TRBD2. Losses at the gene ends were 6 bases for V and 5 bases for J; bases not matched to a gene: 6. CDR3 length: 15 residues. Germline V gene data show CDR1 as DFQATT and CDR2 as SNEGSKA (reference sequence). CDR3 bases: TGCAGTGCGCCCAGACTAGCGGGAGGAACCGGGGAGCTGTTTTTT. Its protein is CSAPRLAGGTGELFF.

This clonotype was found many times. V and J are TRBV20-1 and TRBJ2-7; perhaps TRBD2 as D (6 bases). CDR3 length equals 16 residues. Germline V gene sequence: CDR1 DFQATT, CDR2 SNEGSKA (reference sequence). Trimming left V 1 base short and J 4 bases short, with 20 bases between. This CDR3 is CSARGSPGRREYEQYF. The CDR3, as DNA: TGCAGTGCTAGAGGCTCCCCCGGGCGGCGGGAATACGAGCAGTACTTC.

This clonotype was counted only a few times. V is TRBV7-2 and J is TRBJ2-7; 10 nucleotides agree with TRBD1. CDR3 length equals 13 residues. From germline, CDR1 is SGHTA and CDR2 FQGNSA. V lost 6 bases to trimming and J lost 4 bases; unmatched junction nucleotides: 3. This CDR3 reads CASRAGQGYEQYF. The DNA for the CDR3 is TGTGCCAGCAGGGCGGGACAGGGGTACGAGCAGTACTTC.

In this sample, this clonotype turned up many times. DNA for the CDR3: TGTGCCATCAGTGAGGGCTACGAGCAGTACTTC. It specifies CAISEGYEQYF. The chain employs TRBV10-3 and TRBJ2-7; D not resolved. Trimming pared 2 bases from V and 3 bases from J, leaving 2 bases between. The CDR3 covers 11 residues. CDR1 ENHRY and CDR2 SYGVKD come from the germline V gene.

This clonotype was observed once. The V call is TRBV29-1, the J call TRBJ2-4, with D uncertain. CDR1 and CDR2 from the germline V gene are SQVTM and ANQGSEA. The CDR3 runs 14 residues. V was cut by 4 bases and J by 0 bases, with 10 bases left in between. The CDR3 DNA follows: TGCAGCGTTGCTCATCGACTAGCCAAAAACATTCAGTACTTC. Translating gives CSVAHRLAKNIQYF. Combining the CDR3 with reference TRBV29-1 and TRBJ2-4 gives the whole variable domain SAVISQKPSRDICQRGTSLTIQCQVDSQVTMMFWYRQQPGQSLTLIATANQGSEATYESGFVIDKFPISRPNLTFSTLTVSNMSPEDSSIYLCSVAHRLAKNIQYFGAGTRLSVL.

This clonotype came up many times. The chain carries TRBV24-1 and TRBJ2-2; D is possibly TRBD2 (5 bases). This CDR3 is built from 13 residues. V lost 5 bases to trimming and J lost 6 bases, with 9 bases between them. Per germline, CDR1 KGHDR and CDR2 SFDVKD. For the CDR3, the DNA is TGTGCCACCAGTGCGGGGTCGGCCGGGGAGCTGTTTTTT. Its translation: CATSAGSAGELFF.

Many counts were recorded for this clonotype. The chain links TRBV7-2 to TRBJ2-3, with D hard to call. CDR1 is SGHTA, CDR2 FQGNSA, per germline. The CDR3 totals 12 residues. V lost 1 base to trimming and J lost 5 bases, with 4 bases between them. The CDR3 is CASSLDIDTQYF. For the CDR3, the DNA is TGTGCCAGCAGCTTAGATATAGATACGCAGTATTTT.

This clonotype was seen ten or more times. The rearrangement uses TRBV7-2 and TRBJ2-4; no definite D call. V was shortened by 5 bases and J by 11 bases, with 10 bases between the two germline ends. In germline, CDR1 is SGHTA, CDR2 FQGNSA. The CDR3 runs 11 residues. CDR3 residues: CASSVDVVQYF. The DNA for the CDR3 is TGTGCCAGCAGCGTGGACGTAGTTCAGTACTTC.

There are many counts of this clonotype. The genes are TRBV20-1 and TRBJ2-3; D is possibly TRBD1 (6 bases). The CDR3 sequence is 14 residues long. Deletions cut 2 bases from V and 1 base from J, with 10 bases between. Germline CDR1 and CDR2: DFQATT and SNEGSKA (reference sequence). CDR3 nucleotide sequence: TGCAGTGCTAGACCCCCAGGGGGCACAGATACGCAGTATTTT. It codes for CSARPPGGTDTQYF.

The chain uses TRBV25-1 and TRBJ2-2, with 8 bases that match TRBD2. Germline CDR1 reads MGHDK; CDR2 reads SYGVNS. The CDR3 has 15 amino acids. Losses at the gene ends were 6 bases for V and 4 bases for J; bases not matched to a gene: 7. CDR3 sequence: CASRSGSGITGELFF. The DNA for the CDR3 is TGTGCCAGCAGGAGTGGTAGCGGGATCACCGGGGAGCTGTTTTTT.

V and J are TRBV12-3 or TRBV12-4 and TRBJ1-5; D gene ambiguous. The CDR3 sequence is 13 residues long. Trimming took 3 bases from V and 4 from J, leaving 7 bases between them. DNA of the CDR3: TGTGCCAGCAGTTTCGCGGGGAATCAGCCCCAGCATTTT. Amino acid sequence: CASSFAGNQPQHF.

This rearrangement joins TRBV9 to TRBJ2-3; possibly TRBD1 for D (6 bases). Germline V lookup: CDR1 SGDLS, CDR2 YYNGEE. The CDR3 length is 16 residues. V lost 0 bases and J 2 bases, leaving 13 bases between the germline ends. The CDR3 here is CASSVGLDSFTDTQYF. The DNA for the CDR3 is TGTGCCAGCAGCGTAGGTCTGGACAGCTTCACAGATACGCAGTATTTT.

This chain connects TRBV6-2 or TRBV6-3 to TRBJ1-5; the D gene is possibly TRBD1 (6 bases). The CDR3 extends over 16 amino acids. V was pared by 0 bases and J by 1 base, with 10 bases between. Germline CDR1 is MNHEY and CDR2 is SVGEGT. The CDR3 DNA reads TGTGCCAGCAGTTACTCCGGGACATCGAGCAATCAGCCCCAGCATTTT. Residues: CASSYSGTSSNQPQHF.

The CDR3 sequence: CASSLGLRTDTQYF. CDR3 nucleotide sequence: TGTGCCAGCAGCTTGGGGCTTCGCACAGATACGCAGTATTTT. This chain joins TRBV5-6 and TRBJ2-3, with unresolved D. The CDR3 has 14 residues. V was clipped by 0 bases and J by 1 base, with 6 bases between them. Germline CDR1 and CDR2: SGHDT and YYEEEE.

The chain links TRBV5-1 to TRBJ2-5; D may correspond to TRBD1 or TRBD2 (5 bases each). Germline V gene data show CDR1 as SGHRS and CDR2 as YFSETQ. Deletions cut 5 bases from V and 3 bases from J, with 17 bases between. The CDR3 is made up of 15 amino acids. CDR3: CASSYQPGTKETQYF. CDR3 nucleotide sequence: TGCGCCAGCAGTTACCAACCGGGGACCAAAGAGACCCAGTACTTC.

This chain links TRBV12-3 or TRBV12-4 with TRBJ2-5; 9 bases are shared with TRBD2. This CDR3 region has 15 residues. Trimming removed 6 bases from V and 2 bases from J; junction bases left unmatched: 7. The CDR3 bases are TGTGCCAGCAGCCCAACTAGCGGGTGGCAAGAGACCCAGTACTTC. Encoded protein: CASSPTSGWQETQYF.

The rearrangement uses TRBV4-2 and TRBJ2-4, with a weak D call TRBD1 (6 bases). V dropped 1 base and J dropped 6 bases, with 16 bases sitting between them. Germline CDR1 is LGHNA and CDR2 is YNFKEQ. This CDR3 contains 16 residues. In DNA, the CDR3 is TGTGCCAGCAGCCAAGGAGTAGGGACAACCGCAAACATTCAGTACTTC. This codes for CASSQGVGTTANIQYF.

The genes are TRBV12-3 or TRBV12-4 and TRBJ2-1, with TRBD2 matching over 8 bases. This CDR3 is 12 amino acids long. Trimming took 6 bases from V and 14 from J; bases not matched to a gene: 9. The CDR3 DNA follows: TGTGCCAGCAGCCCCGATAGCGGGACTGAGTTCTTC. Amino acids: CASSPDSGTEFF.